This TCR beta chain was observed in a study of T cell responses to AZD1222 COVID-19 vaccine. Pooled samples include second doses given at about 4 or 12 weeks. A remark on this clone: Its cognate antigen is unknown.

Findings and limits, study-wide: Distributed over spike, vaccine-associated CD4 TCRs predominated at 160-218 and 743-854. No day 14 peak samples; only post-peak repertoires were characterized.

Germline-derived CDR1 and CDR2 are MNHEY and SMNVEV (reference sequence). The V end lost 3 bases, the J end lost 6 bases, and 15 bases lay between the germline ends. The CDR3 consists of 14 residues. The protocol was immunoSEQ multiplex PCR, while the TCRdb copy is restricted to in-frame clones and leaves out a portion. This table holds 90,000 to 120,000 clones, approximately 92% found once. This sequence was found in an adult who received the AZD1222 COVID-19 vaccine. Sequenced here: peripheral blood, sampled 28 days after the second AZD1222 dose. The V gene is TRBV27, the J gene TRBJ2-7, with a possible D match to TRBD2 (5 bases). Here the CDR3 reads CASSFSGFGLEQYF. Here the CDR3 DNA reads TGTGCCAGCAGTTTTTCGGGATTTGGGCTCGAGCAGTACTTC.